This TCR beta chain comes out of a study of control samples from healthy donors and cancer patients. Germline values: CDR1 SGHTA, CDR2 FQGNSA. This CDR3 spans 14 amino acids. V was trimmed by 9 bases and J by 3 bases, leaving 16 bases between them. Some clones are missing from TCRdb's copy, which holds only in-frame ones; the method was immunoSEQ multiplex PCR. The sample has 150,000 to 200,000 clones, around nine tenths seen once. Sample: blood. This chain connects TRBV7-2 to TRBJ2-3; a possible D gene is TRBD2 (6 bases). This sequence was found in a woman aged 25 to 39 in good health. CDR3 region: CASQMGGLTDTQYF. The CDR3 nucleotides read TGTGCCAGTCAAATGGGGGGACTGACAGATACGCAGTATTTT.